Listed below are T cell receptor beta chains from one sample, sequenced in a study of regulatory T cells in long-lasting Graves disease. TCRdb ran MiXCR on the multiplex PCR reads and lists one entry per CDR3 protein. Among 420,000 or so distinct CDR3 sequences listed, about 17% were seen once. The same data also went into a second study, on T cells in Graves' hyperthyroidism and ophthalmopathy.

The sample in question was peripheral blood mononuclear cells (PBMCs), obtained at new diagnosis, from a patient treated with antithyroid drugs. These receptors came from a woman under 30 with Graves disease. Both conserved end residues are part of each CDR3. The D gene is left open where the match is weak. Clone size appears in some rows only: once, few, many, or a class for an expanded clone.

J gene	CDR3 length	clone size	V gene	D gene	CDR3 DNA	CDR3 protein
TRBJ1-4	16	.	TRBV12-3/TRBV12-4	TRBD1	TGTGCCAGCAGTTTCGGGACAGGGCTAAAAGGGGAAAAACTGTTTTTT	CASSFGTGLKGEKLFF
TRBJ2-1	15	many	TRBV11-2	TRBD1	TGTGCCAGCAGCAAACCAGGGGGTCCCTACAATGAGCAGTTCTTC	CASSKPGGPYNEQFF
TRBJ2-5	13	many	TRBV20-1	.	TGCAGTGCTCCTGACAACCTTCAAGAGACCCAGTACTTC	CSAPDNLQETQYF
TRBJ1-2	15	many	TRBV2	TRBD1	TGTGCCAGCATCTTTTTCCGGGACAGGGTGGATGGCTACACCTTC	CASIFFRDRVDGYTF
TRBJ2-1	17	.	TRBV24-1	TRBD2	TGTGCCACCAGTGAGGCACTAGCGGGAGACAACTACAATGAGCAGTTCTTC	CATSEALAGDNYNEQFF
TRBJ2-5	14	few	TRBV7-9	.	TGTGCCAGCAGCTTAGTAGGTATTCCGGAGACCCAGTACTTC	CASSLVGIPETQYF
TRBJ2-7	17	.	TRBV28	TRBD2	TGTGCCAGCAGTCCCGTCGCGGGACTAGCGGGAGGCAACGAGCAGTACTTC	CASSPVAGLAGGNEQYF
TRBJ1-2	13	.	TRBV9	.	TGTGCCAGCAGCGGGGGTACTAACTATGGCTACACCTTC	CASSGGTNYGYTF
TRBJ1-2	13	.	TRBV20-1	.	TGCAGTGCTAGAGATCCTGCAGGTTATGGCTACACCTTC	CSARDPAGYGYTF
TRBJ2-5	12	many	TRBV2	.	TGTGCCATAGGATCGCGCGTAGAGACCCAGTACTTC	CAIGSRVETQYF
TRBJ1-1	14	few	TRBV10-3	TRBD1	TGTGCCATCAAGCTCGACAGGGGCGGCACTGAAGCTTTCTTT	CAIKLDRGGTEAFF
TRBJ2-3	14	many	TRBV11-2	.	TGTGCCAGCAGCCCCGAGTGGGTCCCAGATACGCAGTATTTT	CASSPEWVPDTQYF
TRBJ2-1	15	.	TRBV6-2/TRBV6-3	.	TGTGCCAGCAACCAGCGGGCGAGCTCCTACAATGAGCAGTTCTTC	CASNQRASSYNEQFF
TRBJ2-3	15	many	TRBV6-2/TRBV6-3	.	TGTGCCAGCAGTCCCCCGGGAGTCTACACAGATACGCAGTATTTT	CASSPPGVYTDTQYF
TRBJ2-5	16	many	TRBV3-1	.	TGTGCCAGCAGCCAAGATCCCCCCAGGGGTCGGGAGACCCAGTACTTC	CASSQDPPRGRETQYF
TRBJ2-5	12	.	TRBV30	.	TGTGCCTGGAGTTTAGGGCGAGAGACCCAGTACTTC	CAWSLGRETQYF
TRBJ2-1	14	.	TRBV24-1	TRBD1	TGTGCCACCTCTCCGGGACAGATCTACAATGAGCAGTTCTTC	CATSPGQIYNEQFF